The 7 T cell receptor beta chains below were found in one sample sequenced in a study of cytomegalovirus exposure and HLA in healthy donors. PCR primers comprised 60 Vbeta and 13 Jbeta primers. Using immunoSEQ multiplex PCR, the repertoire was profiled, and TCRdb retains in-frame clones only, with some absent. The sample has more than 90,000 clones, approximately 78% seen once. The sequenced sample consisted of PBMCs. All receptors come from a woman aged 60-75 years in good health and CMV-seronegative.

The chain has TRBV28 and TRBJ1-1, with D maybe TRBD1 (6 bases). V shed 1 base and J shed 7 bases, with 13 bases lying between them. CDR1 is MDHEN, CDR2 SYDVKM, per germline. The CDR3 consists of 14 residues. The CDR3 reads CASSLLRGGSEAFF. CDR3 nucleotide sequence: TGTGCCAGCAGTTTATTGAGGGGGGGCAGTGAAGCTTTCTTT.

The V gene is TRBV10-3, the J gene TRBJ2-2; 13 bases agree with TRBD2. Germline CDR1 is ENHRY and CDR2 is SYGVKD. The CDR3 totals 18 residues. V shed 1 base and J 0 bases; nucleotides not matched to a gene: 2. CDR3 in DNA: TGTGCCATCAGTGAGTTACTAGCGGGAGGGCCGAACACCGGGGAGCTGTTTTTT. Translated, it gives CAISELLAGGPNTGELFF.

The gene calls are TRBV19 and TRBJ1-1, with D perhaps matching TRBD1 (6 bases). CDR1 LNHDA and CDR2 SQIVND come from the germline V gene (reference sequence). CDR3 length equals 13 residues. V was cut by 3 bases and J by 4 bases, with 9 bases left in between. The CDR3 region is CASSMTGVTEAFF. The CDR3 DNA sequence: TGTGCCAGTAGTATGACAGGAGTCACTGAAGCTTTCTTT.

This clone was seen once. J is TRBJ2-5 and V is TRBV5-4; TRBD1 aligns across 7 bases. The junction had 2 bases not matched to a gene; V was cut back by 3 bases and J by 0 bases. There are 14 residues in the CDR3. CDR1 and CDR2 (germline): SGHNT, YYREEE (reference sequence). The CDR3 DNA reads as TGTGCCAGCAGCTCGGGACAGTACCAAGAGACCCAGTACTTC. It is translated as CASSSGQYQETQYF.

The chain is built from TRBV5-4 and TRBJ1-2; 11 nucleotides line up with TRBD1. CDR3 length equals 12 residues. V trimming: 5 bases; J trimming: 10 bases; junction bases outside the gene matches: 4. Germline lookup yields CDR1 SGHNT and CDR2 YYREEE (reference sequence). CDR3 loop: CASSGQGAPYTF. CDR3 bases: TGTGCCAGCAGTGGACAGGGGGCTCCCTACACCTTC.

V gene TRBV18 combines with J gene TRBJ1-2; 10 bases are shared with TRBD1. Germline-derived CDR1 and CDR2 are KGHSH and LQKENI. J gave up 6 bases and V 3 bases, and 1 base lay outside the gene matches. CDR3 length: 13 amino acids. Here the CDR3 reads CASSPDRGDGYTF. CDR3 sequence (DNA): TGTGCCAGCTCACCGGACAGGGGGGATGGCTACACCTTC. Combining the CDR3 with reference TRBV18 and TRBJ1-2 gives the whole variable domain NAGVMQNPRHLVRRRGQEARLRCSPMKGHSHVYWYRQLPEEGLKFMVYLQKENIIDESGMPKERFSAEFPKEGPSILRIQQVVRGDSAAYFCASSPDRGDGYTFGSGTRLTVV.

The chain joins TRBV7-2 to TRBJ1-5; 7 nucleotides match TRBD1. This CDR3 spans 15 amino acids. Germline assignment: CDR1 SGHTA and CDR2 FQGNSA. The junction had 3 bases not matched to a gene; V was cut back by 4 bases and J by 0 bases. In DNA, the CDR3 is TGTGCCAGCAGCTCGACAGGGACTAGCAATCAGCCCCAGCATTTT. Protein sequence: CASSSTGTSNQPQHF.